The clone carrying this T cell receptor beta chain showed up many times. This sample stems from a study of early T cells in non-severe SARS-CoV-2 infection. In the study overall: The sequenced material was bulk RNA from unsorted whole blood, and its chains were unpaired.

The V gene's germline CDR1 is ENHRY and CDR2 SYGVKD. V lost 6 bases and J 1 base, leaving 15 bases between the germline ends. The length of the CDR3 is 16 residues. The TCR library protocol was used to attach unique molecular identifiers. These identifiers were attached to individual cDNA molecules. In TCRdb, the 5' RACE reads were re-called with MiXCR into one record per CDR3 protein. The sample includes some 59,000 distinct CDR3 sequences, 10% of them seen just once. Sequenced material: whole blood. The receptor was isolated from an adult who was a healthcare worker with PCR-confirmed SARS-CoV-2 infection or an uninfected control (not recorded which). This chain uses TRBV10-3 with TRBJ2-2; weak D call: TRBD2 (5 bases). The CDR3 DNA follows: TGTGCCATCAGCCGACTGGGCGGGCAGAACACCGGGGAGCTGTTTTTT. Protein product: CAISRLGGQNTGELFF.